Listed here are 30 T cell receptor beta chains from one sample, sequenced in a study of T cell changes during pregnancy in multiple sclerosis. Sequencing used immunoSEQ multiplex PCR; TCRdb keeps in-frame clones, though not all of them. The sample records 35,000 to 50,000 clones, 75% to 95% being singletons. The starting material was CD4+ T cells from peripheral blood mononuclear cells, obtained after pregnancy. Receptor source: a female donor in good health, enrolled as a control in a pregnancy study.

This rearrangement joins TRBV4-3 to TRBJ2-7; 11 bases map to TRBD1. This CDR3 comprises 13 residues. Germline loops: CDR1 LGHNA, CDR2 YSLEER. V gave up 6 bases and J gave up 5 bases; unmatched junction bases: 3. The chain's CDR3 is CASRGQGVNEQYF. The CDR3 nucleotides read TGCGCCAGCAGGGGACAGGGGGTGAACGAGCAGTACTTC.

The chain combines TRBV2 with TRBJ1-2; possible D gene TRBD1, 5 bases. V lost 0 bases and J lost 5, with 10 bases in between. This CDR3 has 14 amino acids. The germline V gene has CDR1 SNHLY and CDR2 FYNNEI. This chain's CDR3 is CASSEAGRAYGYTF. CDR3 nucleotides: TGTGCCAGCAGTGAAGCGGGCAGGGCTTATGGCTACACCTTC.

CDR3 bases: TGCAGTGCTCTAAGCGGGAGACAGGAGTTCTTC. It specifies CSALSGRQEFF. This rearrangement joins TRBV20-1 to TRBJ2-1; 8 nucleotides align to TRBD2. J lost 14 bases, V lost 5 bases, and 8 bases had no gene match. The CDR3 is 11 amino acids. Germline V gene lookup returns CDR1 DFQATT and CDR2 SNEGSKA (reference sequence).

The gene calls are TRBV7-2 and TRBJ1-6; D might be TRBD1 (5 bases). Germline-derived CDR1 and CDR2 are SGHTA and FQGNSA. The CDR3 is 15 residues long. Trimming removed 5 bases from V and 10 bases from J, with 18 bases in between. The CDR3 is CASSQNQGGGSPLHF. In nucleotides, the CDR3 is TGTGCCAGCAGCCAGAATCAGGGAGGAGGATCACCCCTCCACTTT.

The V and J genes are TRBV30 and TRBJ2-7, with D unclear. This CDR3 is 12 amino acids long. Trimming removed 0 bases at V and 3 bases at J, with 6 bases between. The germline V gene has CDR1 GTSNPN and CDR2 SVGIG (reference sequence). The CDR3 protein is CAWSVGYYEQYF. The CDR3 DNA sequence: TGTGCCTGGAGTGTCGGGTACTACGAGCAGTACTTC.

The rearrangement uses TRBV11-2 and TRBJ2-1; D remains ambiguous. Germline CDR1 and CDR2: SGHAT and FQNNGV. The CDR3 is 16 amino acids. Trimming shortened V by 0 bases and J by 7 bases, and 16 bases separated the two germline ends. CDR3 DNA: TGTGCCAGCAGCTTAGACGACTCCTCAAGCTTTAATGAGCAGTTCTTC. Protein: CASSLDDSSSFNEQFF.

The chain combines TRBV5-1 with TRBJ2-3, with 12 bases that match TRBD2. Germline CDR1 reads SGHRS; CDR2 reads YFSETQ. The CDR3 length is 16 residues. Trimming at V came to 4 bases and at J to 4 bases, leaving 7 bases not matched to a gene. CDR3 amino acids: CASSTRTSGAPDTQYF. The CDR3 coding sequence is TGCGCCAGCAGCACCCGGACTAGCGGGGCGCCAGATACGCAGTATTTT.

The CDR3 is CASIEPGEQFF. The CDR3 bases are TGTGCCAGCATCGAACCGGGGGAGCAGTTCTTC. The rearrangement joins TRBV7-3 to TRBJ2-1; a possible D gene is TRBD2 (5 bases). The V end lost 7 bases, the J end lost 10 bases, and 11 bases lay between the germline ends. The germline CDR1 and CDR2 sequences are SGHTA and FQGTGA. The CDR3 loop spans 11 amino acids. The whole variable domain, remainder taken from reference TRBV7-3 and TRBJ2-1, is GAGVSQTPSNKVTEKGKYVELRCDPISGHTALYWYRQSLGQGPEFLIYFQGTGAADDSGLPNDRFFAVRPEGSVSTLKIQRTERGDSAVYLCASIEPGEQFFGPGTRLTVL.

This chain uses TRBV18 with TRBJ1-1; weak D call: TRBD1 (5 bases). Trimming removed 3 bases at V and 1 base at J, with 12 bases between. Germline V CDR1 and CDR2: KGHSH, LQKENI. The CDR3 consists of 15 residues. The CDR3 reads CASSPSVQGNTEAFF. The CDR3 nucleotides are TGTGCCAGCTCACCGTCGGTTCAGGGGAACACTGAAGCTTTCTTT.

The gene calls are TRBV18 and TRBJ2-7; 10 positions match TRBD1. This CDR3 has 16 residues. Germline values: CDR1 KGHSH, CDR2 LQKENI. V gave up 3 bases and J gave up 6 bases; unmatched junction bases: 11. The CDR3 coding sequence is TGTGCCAGCTCACCTCCACGGGACAGGGGTTTTTCCGAGCAGTACTTC. This gives the protein CASSPPRDRGFSEQYF.

V is TRBV6-1 and J is TRBJ1-2; D is unresolved. Germline V CDR1 and CDR2: MNHNS, SASEGT. The ends were cut back, 6 bases at V and 4 bases at J, with 12 bases in the middle. This CDR3 contains 13 residues. CDR3 region: CASSSAAGYGYTF. In DNA, the CDR3 is TGTGCCAGCAGCTCGGCGGCTGGCTATGGCTACACCTTC.

The rearrangement links TRBV5-4 to TRBJ2-5; possibly TRBD2 for D (7 bases). Germline CDR1 and CDR2: SGHNT and YYREEE (reference sequence). The V end lost 4 bases, the J end lost 5 bases, and 21 bases lay between the germline ends. This CDR3 spans 16 amino acids. The CDR3 sequence is CASSPEGGARPETQYF. In nucleotides, the CDR3 is TGTGCCAGCAGCCCCGAAGGGGGGGCGCGGCCCGAGACCCAGTACTTC.

The chain couples TRBV28 to TRBJ2-7, with TRBD1 identical over 12 bases. This CDR3 spans 15 amino acids. V lost 4 bases to trimming and J lost 7 bases; unmatched junction nucleotides: 8. CDR1 and CDR2 (germline): MDHEN, SYDVKM. The CDR3 coding sequence is TGTGCCAGCAGTTATCCGGGACAGGGGGCTTGGGAGCAGTACTTC. Translated: CASSYPGQGAWEQYF.

CDR3 amino acids: CASSQDLGTSGRSSTDTQYF. The CDR3 nucleotides are TGCGCCAGCAGCCAAGATTTGGGGACTAGCGGGAGGTCGAGCACAGATACGCAGTATTTT. This chain links TRBV4-3 with TRBJ2-3; 15 positions agree with TRBD2. CDR1 and CDR2 (germline): LGHNA, YSLEER. The trim removed 0 bases at V and 0 bases at J, leaving 7 bases unmatched. CDR3 length: 20 amino acids.

The chain joins TRBV5-1 to TRBJ2-5; D not resolved. Trimming took off 2 bases at V and 0 bases at J, with 5 bases between the two ends. The CDR3 contains 13 residues. CDR1 SGHRS and CDR2 YFSETQ come from the germline V gene. The CDR3 DNA reads TGCGCCAGCAGCTTCCGAGACCAAGAGACCCAGTACTTC. Encoded protein: CASSFRDQETQYF.

The genes are TRBV6-1 and TRBJ1-1; TRBD1 aligns across 10 bases. Germline V gene sequence: CDR1 MNHNS, CDR2 SASEGT. The CDR3 covers 17 residues. V lost 4 bases, J lost 4 bases, and 12 bases stayed unmatched. The CDR3 nucleotides read TGTGCCAGCAGTGTCCGGGACAGGGGTCTCTACCCCACTGAAGCTTTCTTT. This sequence encodes CASSVRDRGLYPTEAFF.

This clone was found a few times. The gene calls are TRBV9 and TRBJ2-7, with D possibly matching TRBD2 (5 bases). Germline CDR1 and CDR2: SGDLS and YYNGEE. The CDR3 length is 13 residues. V was shortened by 3 bases and J by 6 bases, with 13 bases between the two germline ends. The CDR3 protein is CASSADRGTEQYF. CDR3 coding DNA: TGTGCCAGCAGCGCCGACCGGGGTACCGAGCAGTACTTC.

The genes are TRBV6-6 and TRBJ1-1; TRBD1 matches 9 bases. The CDR3 length is 15 residues. Trimming cost V 6 bases and J 0 bases; bases outside gene matches: 5. Per germline, CDR1 MNHNY and CDR2 SVGAGI (reference sequence). The CDR3 nucleotides read TGTGCCAGCAGCCCGGACAGGGGTATGAACACTGAAGCTTTCTTT. It encodes CASSPDRGMNTEAFF.

The rearrangement joins TRBV28 to TRBJ2-2; D might be TRBD2 (6 bases). The ends were cut back, 5 bases at V and 1 base at J, with 11 bases in the middle. Looked up from germline, CDR1 is MDHEN and CDR2 is SYDVKM. This CDR3 spans 15 amino acids. Here the CDR3 reads CASSPVGGNTGELFF. The CDR3, as DNA: TGTGCCAGCAGTCCAGTGGGAGGGAACACCGGGGAGCTGTTTTTT. The full variable domain, with the rest looked up from reference TRBV28 and TRBJ2-2, is DVKVTQSSRYLVKRTGEKVFLECVQDMDHENMFWYRQDPGLGLRLIYFSYDVKMKEKGDIPEGYSVSREKKERFSLILESASTNQTSMYLCASSPVGGNTGELFFGEGSRLTVL.

Only one count was recorded for this clone. This chain joins TRBV7-3 and TRBJ2-5, with 10 bases aligning to TRBD2. CDR3 length: 13 amino acids. Germline V gene data show CDR1 as SGHTA and CDR2 as FQGTGA. The V and J ends lost 5 bases and 5 bases, in that order; junction bases with no gene match: 2. As DNA, the CDR3 is TGTGCCAGCAGCCGGACTAGCGGTGAGACCCAGTACTTC. It encodes CASSRTSGETQYF.

A few counts support this clone. The chain links TRBV27 to TRBJ1-2; D not certain. Germline V gene lookup returns CDR1 MNHEY and CDR2 SMNVEV (reference sequence). The V gene lost 4 bases and the J gene lost 5 bases, with 14 bases spanning the gap. The CDR3 runs to 14 residues. CDR3 sequence reads: CASSSSLSGYGYTF. CDR3 nucleotides: TGTGCCAGCAGTTCTAGTTTATCGGGGTATGGCTACACCTTC.

The V and J genes are TRBV19 and TRBJ2-2, with D perhaps TRBD1 (7 bases). Trimming removed 6 bases at V and 4 bases at J, with 12 bases between. From germline, CDR1 is LNHDA and CDR2 SQIVND (reference sequence). The CDR3 runs 14 residues. CDR3 sequence: CASRSQGGTGELFF. The CDR3 DNA reads TGTGCCAGTAGATCCCAGGGGGGCACCGGGGAGCTGTTTTTT.

This sequence joins TRBV5-4 and TRBJ2-5, with D possibly being TRBD2 (5 bases). Trimming pared 0 bases from V and 3 bases from J, leaving 9 bases between. Germline CDR1 is SGHNT and CDR2 is YYREEE (reference sequence). CDR3 size: 14 residues. The CDR3 bases are TGTGCCAGCAGCTTGGACGGGGTTGAAGAGACCCAGTACTTC. It specifies CASSLDGVEETQYF.

The chain recombines TRBV5-1 with TRBJ2-2; D uncertain. The CDR3 is made up of 13 amino acids. V lost 1 base, J lost 6 bases, and 7 bases lay in between. The germline CDR1 and CDR2 sequences are SGHRS and YFSETQ. The CDR3 spells CASSLKSSGELFF. The CDR3 nucleotides are TGCGCCAGCAGCTTGAAGAGTTCCGGGGAGCTGTTTTTT.

The genes are TRBV5-6 and TRBJ2-1; 8 nucleotides agree with TRBD1. CDR3 size: 15 residues. The germline V gene has CDR1 SGHDT and CDR2 YYEEEE. V dropped 2 bases and J dropped 4; count of bases not matched to a gene: 5. DNA of the CDR3: TGTGCCAGCAGCTTCGACAGGGGACCTTACAATGAGCAGTTCTTC. Translating it yields CASSFDRGPYNEQFF.

The rearrangement uses TRBV19 and TRBJ2-2; no definite D call. Trimming removed 7 bases at V and 4 bases at J, with 10 bases between. Germline assignment: CDR1 LNHDA and CDR2 SQIVND (reference sequence). This CDR3 comprises 13 residues. The CDR3 spells CASTPYITGELFF. The CDR3 DNA sequence: TGTGCCAGTACTCCGTACATCACCGGGGAGCTGTTTTTT.

The chain joins TRBV25-1 to TRBJ1-6; D is unclear. Germline lookup yields CDR1 MGHDK and CDR2 SYGVNS. The CDR3 is made up of 13 amino acids. Trimming removed 2 bases at V and 6 bases at J, with 5 bases between. CDR3 residues: CASSEASNSPLHF. In nucleotides, the CDR3 is TGTGCCAGCAGTGAAGCCAGTAATTCACCCCTCCACTTT.

The V call is TRBV7-6, the J call TRBJ1-5, with D possibly TRBD1 on 6 matching bases. Trimming removed 4 bases from V and 3 bases from J, with 19 bases in between. CDR1 is SGHVS, CDR2 FNYEAQ, per germline. CDR3 length: 17 amino acids. The CDR3 region is CASSSAHRDEHNQPQHF. CDR3 nucleotide sequence: TGTGCCAGCAGCTCCGCACACAGGGACGAGCACAATCAGCCCCAGCATTTT.

The J gene is TRBJ2-7, the V gene TRBV13, with D perhaps TRBD1 (5 bases). The V end lost 0 bases, the J end lost 0 bases, and 9 bases lay between the germline ends. CDR1 and CDR2 (germline): PRHDT, FYEKMQ (reference sequence). The CDR3 has 15 amino acids. Here the CDR3 reads CASSLGQGFSYEQYF. Here the CDR3 DNA reads TGTGCCAGCAGCTTAGGCCAGGGATTCTCCTACGAGCAGTACTTC.

V is TRBV2 and J is TRBJ1-6; 9 positions match TRBD1. The ends lost 5 bases at V and 9 bases at J; junction bases unmatched: 14. Germline values: CDR1 SNHLY, CDR2 FYNNEI. This CDR3 has 17 amino acids. Written as DNA, the CDR3 is TGTGCCAGCAGTCATGAGAGACCCGACAGGGGGGGTTCACCCCTCCACTTT. Amino acids: CASSHERPDRGGSPLHF.